The sequence of this T cell receptor beta chain was determined in a study of shared clonotypes between healthy human individuals. The study, taken as a whole, reports: At large depth, rarefaction still showed sorted-subset sequencing to be incomplete.

Genomic DNA of every subset was divided equally among multiple immunoSEQ plates. Authors' methods: Sequence data from immunoSEQ were junction-only and lacked quality scores; consequently, filtering differed. Measured with immunoSEQ multiplex PCR; TCRdb has only the in-frame clones, and not every one. The V and J calls and the clone size are those of that table, but D and trimming were determined from the DNA. Of 900,000 to 1,200,000 clones listed, about 80% were seen once; the top ten hold roughly 0.61%. The donors, healthy adults who were HIV-negative, had experienced no recent acute infections or vaccinations. About this clone itself: Its antigen is not known.

Germline trimming cut 6 bases from V and 4 bases from J; bases unmatched to any gene: 11. The CDR3 covers 15 residues. The V gene's germline CDR1 is LNHDA and CDR2 SQIVND (reference sequence). The source material was memory CD4+ T cells from PBMCs. Sample subset: CD45RA-negative fraction. This TCR came from a man aged 18 to 35 in good health. Some clones in this sample may be carry-over from other donors' samples. The V and J genes are TRBV19 and TRBJ1-2; 7 bases line up with TRBD1. In DNA, the CDR3 is TGTGCCAGTAGGACTCCAGGGGGGAGTGTCTATGGCTACACCTTC. Translation: CASRTPGGSVYGYTF.